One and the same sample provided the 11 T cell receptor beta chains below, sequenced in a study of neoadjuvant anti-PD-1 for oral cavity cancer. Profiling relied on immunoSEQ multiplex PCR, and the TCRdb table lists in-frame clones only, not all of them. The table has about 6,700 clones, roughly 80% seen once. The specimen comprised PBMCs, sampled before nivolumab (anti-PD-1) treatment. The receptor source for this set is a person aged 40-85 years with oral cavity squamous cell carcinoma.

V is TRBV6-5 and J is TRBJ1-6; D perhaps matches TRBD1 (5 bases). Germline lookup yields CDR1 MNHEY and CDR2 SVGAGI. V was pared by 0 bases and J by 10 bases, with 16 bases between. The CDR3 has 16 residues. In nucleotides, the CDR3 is TGTGCCAGCAGTTACTCAGCGAGAAGGGACGTGTCACCCCTCCACTTT. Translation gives CASSYSARRDVSPLHF.

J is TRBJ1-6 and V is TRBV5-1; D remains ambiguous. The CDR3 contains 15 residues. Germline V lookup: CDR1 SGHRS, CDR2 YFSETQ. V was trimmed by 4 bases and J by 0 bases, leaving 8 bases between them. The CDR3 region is CASSREASYNSPLHF. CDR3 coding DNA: TGCGCCAGCAGCAGGGAAGCCTCCTATAATTCACCCCTCCACTTT.

The CDR3 sequence: CASSPSLAGETDTQYF. The CDR3 DNA follows: TGCGCCAGCAGTCCCAGTTTAGCGGGGGAAACAGATACGCAGTATTTT. This chain connects TRBV10-2 to TRBJ2-3; the match to TRBD2 covers 9 bases. Germline trimming cut 5 bases from V and 3 bases from J; bases unmatched to any gene: 9. The CDR3 length is 16 residues. Per the germline V gene, CDR1 is WSHSY and CDR2 is SAAADI.

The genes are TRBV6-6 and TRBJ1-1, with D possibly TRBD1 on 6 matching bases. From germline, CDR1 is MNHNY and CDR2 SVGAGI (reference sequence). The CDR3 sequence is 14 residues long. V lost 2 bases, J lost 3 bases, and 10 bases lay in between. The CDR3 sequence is CASSYGGADTEAFF. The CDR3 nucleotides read TGTGCCAGCAGTTACGGGGGGGCGGACACTGAAGCTTTCTTT.

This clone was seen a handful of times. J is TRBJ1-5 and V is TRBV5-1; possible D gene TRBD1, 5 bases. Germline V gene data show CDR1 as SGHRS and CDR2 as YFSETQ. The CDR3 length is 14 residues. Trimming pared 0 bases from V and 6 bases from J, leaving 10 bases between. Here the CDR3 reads CASSLGGEGQPQHF. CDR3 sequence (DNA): TGCGCCAGCAGCTTGGGAGGGGAGGGTCAGCCCCAGCATTTT.

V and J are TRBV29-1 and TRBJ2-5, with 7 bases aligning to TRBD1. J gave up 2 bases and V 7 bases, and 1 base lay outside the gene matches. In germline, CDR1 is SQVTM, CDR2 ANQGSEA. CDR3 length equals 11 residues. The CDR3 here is CSAGQQETQYF. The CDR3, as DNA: TGCAGCGCGGGACAGCAAGAGACCCAGTACTTC.

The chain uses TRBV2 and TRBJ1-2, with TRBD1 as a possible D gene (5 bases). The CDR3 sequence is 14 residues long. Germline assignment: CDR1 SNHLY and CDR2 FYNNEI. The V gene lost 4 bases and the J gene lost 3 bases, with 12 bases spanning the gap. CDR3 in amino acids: CASSVSGMDYGYTF. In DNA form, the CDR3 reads TGTGCCAGCAGTGTCTCAGGGATGGACTATGGCTACACCTTC.

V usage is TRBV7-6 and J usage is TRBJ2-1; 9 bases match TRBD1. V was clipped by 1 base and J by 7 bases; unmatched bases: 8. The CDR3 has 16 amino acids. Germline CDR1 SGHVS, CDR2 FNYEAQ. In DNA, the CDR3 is TGTGCCAGCAGCTTAGTCGTAAGGGACAGGGTAAATGAGCAGTTCTTC. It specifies CASSLVVRDRVNEQFF.

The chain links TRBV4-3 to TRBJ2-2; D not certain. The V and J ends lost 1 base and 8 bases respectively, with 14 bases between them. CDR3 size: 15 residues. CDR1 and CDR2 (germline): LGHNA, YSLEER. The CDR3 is CASSQAPEREGELFF. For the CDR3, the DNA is TGCGCCAGCAGCCAAGCCCCGGAGCGAGAGGGGGAGCTGTTTTTT.

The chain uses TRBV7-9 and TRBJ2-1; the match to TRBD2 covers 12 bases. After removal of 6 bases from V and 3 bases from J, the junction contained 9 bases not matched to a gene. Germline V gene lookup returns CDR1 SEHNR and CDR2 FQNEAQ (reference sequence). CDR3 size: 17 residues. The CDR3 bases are TGTGCCAGCAGGCAAACCGGACTAGCGGGGATCTACAATGAGCAGTTCTTC. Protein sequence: CASRQTGLAGIYNEQFF.

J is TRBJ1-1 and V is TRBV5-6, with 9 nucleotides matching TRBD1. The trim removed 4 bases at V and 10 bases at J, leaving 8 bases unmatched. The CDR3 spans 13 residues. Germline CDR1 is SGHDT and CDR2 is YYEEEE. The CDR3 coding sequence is TGTGCCAGCAGCAGGAGGGACAGGGCAGCAGCTTTCTTT. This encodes CASSRRDRAAAFF.